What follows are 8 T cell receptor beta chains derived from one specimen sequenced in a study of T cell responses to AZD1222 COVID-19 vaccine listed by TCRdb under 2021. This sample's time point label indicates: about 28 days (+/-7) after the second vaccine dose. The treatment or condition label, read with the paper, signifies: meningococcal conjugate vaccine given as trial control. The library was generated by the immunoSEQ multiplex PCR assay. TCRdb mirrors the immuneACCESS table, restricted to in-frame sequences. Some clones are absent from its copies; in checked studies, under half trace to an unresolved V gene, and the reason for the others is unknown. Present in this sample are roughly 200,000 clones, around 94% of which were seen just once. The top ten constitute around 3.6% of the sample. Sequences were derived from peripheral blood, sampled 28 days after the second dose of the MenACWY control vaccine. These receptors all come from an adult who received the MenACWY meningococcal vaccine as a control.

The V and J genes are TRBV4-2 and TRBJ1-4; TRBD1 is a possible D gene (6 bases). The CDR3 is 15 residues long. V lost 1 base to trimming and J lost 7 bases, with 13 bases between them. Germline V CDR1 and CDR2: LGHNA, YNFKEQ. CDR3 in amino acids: CASSQGGRDIEKLFF. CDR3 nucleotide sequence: TGTGCCAGCAGCCAAGGGGGGAGGGACATTGAAAAACTGTTTTTT.

The CDR3 is CASSEEDTQGGYTF. In DNA, the CDR3 is TGTGCCAGCAGTGAGGAGGACACCCAGGGAGGCTACACCTTC. The rearrangement joins TRBV2 to TRBJ1-2; a possible D gene is TRBD1 (5 bases). Trimming took 3 bases from V and 8 from J, leaving 16 bases between them. There are 14 residues in the CDR3. Germline-derived CDR1 and CDR2 are SNHLY and FYNNEI.

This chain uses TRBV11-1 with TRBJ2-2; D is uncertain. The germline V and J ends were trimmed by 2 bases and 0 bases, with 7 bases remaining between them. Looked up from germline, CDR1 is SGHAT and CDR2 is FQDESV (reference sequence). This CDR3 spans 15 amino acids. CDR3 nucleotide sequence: TGTGCCAGCAGCTTAATGACGGCGAACACCGGGGAGCTGTTTTTT. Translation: CASSLMTANTGELFF.

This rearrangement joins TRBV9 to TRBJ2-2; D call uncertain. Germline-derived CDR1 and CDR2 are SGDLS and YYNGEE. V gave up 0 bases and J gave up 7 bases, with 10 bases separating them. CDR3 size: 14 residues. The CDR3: CASSVGAEHGELFF. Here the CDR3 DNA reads TGTGCCAGCAGCGTAGGGGCGGAGCACGGGGAGCTGTTTTTT.

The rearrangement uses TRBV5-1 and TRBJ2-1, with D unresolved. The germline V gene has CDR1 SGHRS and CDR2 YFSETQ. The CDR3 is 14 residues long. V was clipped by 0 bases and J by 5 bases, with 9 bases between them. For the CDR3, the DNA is TGCGCCAGCAGCTTGGGGGCGGCAAACAATGAGCAGTTCTTC. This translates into CASSLGAANNEQFF. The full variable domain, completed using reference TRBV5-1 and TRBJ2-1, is KAGVTQTPRYLIKTRGQQVTLSCSPISGHRSVSWYQQTPGQGLQFLFEYFSETQRNKGNFPGRFSGRQFSNSRSEMNVSTLELGDSALYLCASSLGAANNEQFFGPGTRLTVL.

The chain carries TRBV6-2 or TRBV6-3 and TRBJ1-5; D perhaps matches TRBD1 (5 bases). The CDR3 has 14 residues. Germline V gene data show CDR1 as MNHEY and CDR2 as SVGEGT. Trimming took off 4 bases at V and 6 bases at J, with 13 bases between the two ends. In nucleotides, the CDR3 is TGTGCCAGCAGTTCCCCAGGGCTGGGTCAGCCCCAGCATTTT. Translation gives CASSSPGLGQPQHF.

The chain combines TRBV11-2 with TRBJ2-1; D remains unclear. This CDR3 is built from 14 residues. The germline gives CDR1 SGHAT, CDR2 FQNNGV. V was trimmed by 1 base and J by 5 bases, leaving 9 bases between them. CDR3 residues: CASSLVPRNNEQFF. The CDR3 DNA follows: TGTGCCAGCAGCTTAGTCCCTAGAAACAATGAGCAGTTCTTC.

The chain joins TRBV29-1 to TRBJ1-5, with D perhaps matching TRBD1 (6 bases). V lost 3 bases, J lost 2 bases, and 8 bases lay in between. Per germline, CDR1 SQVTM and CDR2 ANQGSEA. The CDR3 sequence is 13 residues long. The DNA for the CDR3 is TGCAGCGTTGACCCAGGGGGCAATCAGCCCCAGCATTTT. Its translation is CSVDPGGNQPQHF.